The clone carrying this T cell receptor beta chain was detected a few times. Its antigen is currently unknown. The data originate from a study of T cell repertoires in cytomegalovirus infection. Turning to the study itself: Both a matching HLA type and CMV infection were indicated by public TCR beta signatures. Findings of the study overall: Cumulative public TCR beta family frequency identified CMV carriers with the relevant HLA. Ex vivo responses were dominated by HLA-C-restricted CMV-specific TCR beta clonotypes.

TCRdb reanalysed the reads using MiXCR and keeps one entry per CDR3 protein. The profile shows about 50,000 distinct CDR3 sequences, about 19% of them singletons. V was pared by 5 bases and J by 4 bases, with 20 bases between. Germline CDR1 reads LNHNV; CDR2 reads YYDKDF (reference sequence). The CDR3 loop spans 16 amino acids. The chain is built from TRBV15 and TRBJ2-5; D tentatively fits TRBD1 or TRBD2 (5 bases each). The clonotype was recovered from a human donor in good health (CMV status not recorded). Some clones in this sample may be carry-over from other donors' samples. Material: CD8+ T cells from cultured PBMCs, obtained from culture after CMV antigen stimulation. This CDR3 is CATSFRRDVRGETQYF. The CDR3 DNA sequence: TGTGCCACCAGCTTCCGCCGGGACGTACGGGGAGAGACCCAGTACTTC.